These 10 T cell receptor beta chains originate from one sample sequenced in a study of vaccination and CD4 T cells after COVID-19. Which antigens these TCRs recognize remains unknown. Treatment: approximately 10-day PBMC culture with coronavirus spike peptide pools or control peptides (ViraFEST assay). Scientists ran DNA taken from cultured CD4+ T cells through the Oncomine TCR Beta short-read assay for sequencing. TCRdb redid the calling of the PCR reads with MiXCR, one entry per CDR3 protein. The profile shows under 20,000 distinct CDR3 sequences, about 42% of them singletons. Sequenced here: CD4+ T cells from blood, cultured in vitro, sampled before SARS-CoV-2 vaccination. The receptor source for this set is a human donor who received a COVID-19 vaccine.

Only a few counts were recorded for this clonotype. This chain connects TRBV6-1 to TRBJ1-1, with D tentatively TRBD1 (6 bases). Germline CDR1 and CDR2: MNHNS and SASEGT. The germline V and J ends were trimmed by 8 bases and 0 bases, with 16 bases remaining between them. CDR3 size: 15 residues. In DNA form, the CDR3 reads TGTGCCAGCGGGGGTAGGGCAGGGGTGAACACTGAAGCTTTCTTT. Protein: CASGGRAGVNTEAFF.

This clonotype showed up just a few times. This sequence joins TRBV5-1 and TRBJ1-1, with TRBD1 matching 10 bases. Looked up from germline, CDR1 is SGHRS and CDR2 is YFSETQ. CDR3 length: 17 residues. With 1 base clipped from V and 4 bases from J, the junction kept 10 bases outside the gene matches. CDR3 sequence reads: CASSLYDRGLSGTEAFF. Here the CDR3 DNA reads TGCGCCAGCAGCTTGTATGACAGGGGGCTGTCGGGCACTGAAGCTTTCTTT.

The J gene is TRBJ2-2, the V gene TRBV10-1; no reliable D call. CDR3 length: 13 residues. Germline CDR1 reads WNHNN; CDR2 reads SYGVQD (reference sequence). The V end was cut by 3 bases, the J end by 6 bases, with 8 bases between. The CDR3 sequence: CASSDPGPGELFF. The CDR3 DNA reads as TGCGCCAGCAGTGACCCCGGCCCCGGGGAGCTGTTTTTT.

This clonotype was recorded a few times. The rearrangement links TRBV7-7 to TRBJ2-3; no reliable D call. Trimming pared 2 bases from V and 0 bases from J, leaving 9 bases between. The CDR3 is made up of 15 amino acids. CDR1 is SSHAT, CDR2 FNYEAQ, per germline (reference sequence). For the CDR3, the DNA is TGTGCCAGCAGCTTATCCGCCTCTAGCACAGATACGCAGTATTTT. Its translation is CASSLSASSTDTQYF.

This clonotype has a handful of counts. The chain joins TRBV19 to TRBJ1-3; D uncertain. V dropped 5 bases and J dropped 2 bases, with 7 bases sitting between them. This CDR3 spans 13 amino acids. CDR1 and CDR2 from the germline V gene are LNHDA and SQIVND (reference sequence). In DNA, the CDR3 is TGTGCCAGTAGTGCCAGCGCTGGAAACACCATATATTTT. Amino acid sequence: CASSASAGNTIYF.

This clonotype came up a few times. The chain links TRBV6-5 to TRBJ1-5; D not certain. The CDR3 is 13 residues long. Germline V CDR1 and CDR2: MNHEY, SVGAGI. V was cut by 0 bases and J by 9 bases, with 9 bases left in between. For the CDR3, the DNA is TGTGCCAGCAGTTACTCGAGTGGGTGGCCCCAGCATTTT. It specifies CASSYSSGWPQHF.

The chain is built from TRBV20-1 and TRBJ2-5, with 8 nucleotides matching TRBD2. The ends lost 3 bases at V and 5 bases at J; junction bases unmatched: 11. Germline-derived CDR1 and CDR2 are DFQATT and SNEGSKA (reference sequence). The CDR3 is 15 residues long. CDR3 bases: TGCAGTGCTAGGGCGTCGGGGGGGCTGCGTGAGACCCAGTACTTC. Translated, it gives CSARASGGLRETQYF.

The genes are TRBV14 and TRBJ2-7; D is perhaps TRBD2 (5 bases). V was shortened by 1 base and J by 1 base, with 11 bases between the two germline ends. The CDR3 loop spans 15 amino acids. The germline V gene has CDR1 SGHDN and CDR2 FVKESK. CDR3 nucleotide sequence: TGTGCCAGCAGCCAAGGGGCGGGTAGTTCCTACGAGCAGTACTTC. It is translated as CASSQGAGSSYEQYF. Together with reference TRBV14 and TRBJ2-7, the CDR3 gives the full variable domain: EAGVTQFPSHSVIEKGQTVTLRCDPISGHDNLYWYRRVMGKEIKFLLHFVKESKQDESGMPNNRFLAERTGGTYSTLKVQPAELEDSGVYFCASSQGAGSSYEQYFGPGTRLTVT.

This clonotype was observed a handful of times. This chain connects TRBV12-3 or TRBV12-4 to TRBJ1-1; no clear D gene. This CDR3 has 17 residues. Deletions cut 2 bases from V and 1 base from J, with 17 bases between. CDR3 sequence: CASSLLLPWGWNTEAFF. Here the CDR3 DNA reads TGTGCCAGCAGTTTACTCCTCCCGTGGGGATGGAACACTGAAGCTTTCTTT.

This chain connects TRBV5-4 to TRBJ2-2; D is uncertain. This CDR3 is built from 12 residues. CDR1 and CDR2 (germline): SGHNT, YYREEE (reference sequence). V was cut by 0 bases and J by 7 bases, with 4 bases left in between. CDR3 DNA sequence: TGTGCCAGCAGCTTGGACCGCGGGGAGCTGTTTTTT. It specifies CASSLDRGELFF.